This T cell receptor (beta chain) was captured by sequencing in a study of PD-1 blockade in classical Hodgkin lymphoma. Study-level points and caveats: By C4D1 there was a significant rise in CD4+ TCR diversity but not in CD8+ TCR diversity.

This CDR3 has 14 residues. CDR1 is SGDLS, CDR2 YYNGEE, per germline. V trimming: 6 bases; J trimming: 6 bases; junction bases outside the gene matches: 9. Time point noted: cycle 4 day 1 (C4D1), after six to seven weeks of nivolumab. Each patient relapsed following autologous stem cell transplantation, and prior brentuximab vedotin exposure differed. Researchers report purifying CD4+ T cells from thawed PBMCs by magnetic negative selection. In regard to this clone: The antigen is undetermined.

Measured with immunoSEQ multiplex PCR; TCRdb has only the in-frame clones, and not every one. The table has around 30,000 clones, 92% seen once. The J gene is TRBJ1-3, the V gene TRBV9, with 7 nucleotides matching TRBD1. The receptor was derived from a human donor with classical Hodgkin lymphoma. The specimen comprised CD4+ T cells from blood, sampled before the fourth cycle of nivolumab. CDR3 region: CASNLGDSTNTIYF. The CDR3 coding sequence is TGTGCCAGCAACTTGGGGGACAGTACAAACACCATATATTTT.